Each of the 11 T cell receptor beta chains below was sequenced from the same sample in a study of Ad26.COV2.S vaccination and SARS-CoV-2 variants. This sample's treatment: about 20 received Ad26.COV2.S at low or high dose, single or two shots; roughly five received placebo; per-sample allocation not given. Specimen acquisition occurred on day 63 following the initial vaccine or placebo injection. TCRdb's table, derived via immunoSEQ multiplex PCR, lists solely in-frame clones and lacks some. The table records about 480,000 clones, approximately 90% of them present only once. This sample comprised peripheral blood, obtained in a trial of Ad26.COV2.S vaccine versus placebo. The receptors here all came from a person aged 18-65 years who received the Ad26.COV2.S COVID-19 vaccine or a placebo.

The genes are TRBV5-5 and TRBJ2-7; 7 bases line up with TRBD1. The CDR3 runs 14 residues. The V segment lost 1 base and the J segment 0 bases; nucleotides outside the gene matches: 1. Germline V CDR1 and CDR2: SGHKS, YYEKEE (reference sequence). Written as DNA, the CDR3 is TGTGCCAGCAGCTTGACAGGGGTCTCCTACGAGCAGTACTTC. It is translated as CASSLTGVSYEQYF.

The rearrangement links TRBV2 to TRBJ1-6; 7 nucleotides match TRBD1. This CDR3 contains 14 residues. Trimming at V came to 6 bases and at J to 8 bases, leaving 7 bases not matched to a gene. Germline V CDR1 and CDR2: SNHLY, FYNNEI. The CDR3 region is CASRNRGEYSPLHF. CDR3 DNA sequence: TGTGCCAGCAGAAACAGGGGAGAGTATTCACCCCTCCACTTT.

This clone was picked up a small number of times. Other DNA sequences within the sample encode an identical CDR3. The genes are TRBV28 and TRBJ1-2; D is unclear. There are 12 residues in the CDR3. V lost 6 bases to trimming and J lost 4 bases, with 9 bases between them. Per the germline V gene, CDR1 is MDHEN and CDR2 is SYDVKM. The CDR3 DNA sequence: TGTGCCAGCAGCCCATTGCCCTATGGCTACACCTTC. Protein product: CASSPLPYGYTF.

The V call is TRBV28, the J call TRBJ2-1; D remains unclear. The V gene's germline CDR1 is MDHEN and CDR2 SYDVKM. The CDR3 runs 13 residues. Trimming left V 6 bases short and J 1 base short, with 7 bases between. The CDR3, as DNA: TGTGCCAGCAGACCCCTATCCTACAATGAGCAGTTCTTC. It translates to CASRPLSYNEQFF. Looking up the rest from reference TRBV28 and TRBJ2-1 gives the full variable domain: DVKVTQSSRYLVKRTGEKVFLECVQDMDHENMFWYRQDPGLGLRLIYFSYDVKMKEKGDIPEGYSVSREKKERFSLILESASTNQTSMYLCASRPLSYNEQFFGPGTRLTVL.

CDR3 DNA: TGTGCCAGCAGGGACAGAGCCCCTAACTATGGCTACACCTTC. This codes for CASRDRAPNYGYTF. The V and J genes are TRBV6-5 and TRBJ1-2, with D perhaps matching TRBD1 (6 bases). V lost 6 bases to trimming and J lost 0 bases, with 11 bases between them. The CDR3 length is 14 residues. In germline, CDR1 is MNHEY, CDR2 SVGAGI.

The chain joins TRBV29-1 to TRBJ1-2, with D hard to call. Deletions cut 1 base from V and 1 base from J, with 16 bases between. CDR3 length: 16 amino acids. In germline, CDR1 is SQVTM, CDR2 ANQGSEA. CDR3 loop: CSVEAPIERSNYGYTF. The CDR3 DNA reads TGCAGCGTTGAAGCCCCCATCGAGCGGAGTAACTATGGCTACACCTTC.

The rearrangement links TRBV5-4 to TRBJ2-6, with 7 bases that match TRBD1. Germline assignment: CDR1 SGHNT and CDR2 YYREEE (reference sequence). V shed 5 bases and J 1 base; nucleotides not matched to a gene: 9. This CDR3 contains 17 residues. The CDR3 sequence is CASSSGQYPSGANVLTF. CDR3 sequence (DNA): TGTGCCAGCAGTTCGGGACAGTACCCGTCTGGGGCCAACGTCCTGACTTTC.

V and J are TRBV5-1 and TRBJ1-6; no clear D gene. V lost 0 bases and J lost 0, with 4 bases in between. Per germline, CDR1 SGHRS and CDR2 YFSETQ. The CDR3 is 15 residues long. As DNA, the CDR3 is TGCGCCAGCAGCTTGGGCGGCTCCTATAATTCACCCCTCCACTTT. Translated: CASSLGGSYNSPLHF.

J is TRBJ1-2 and V is TRBV16, with D possibly being TRBD1 (5 bases). Trimming removed 4 bases at V and 7 bases at J, with 16 bases between. This CDR3 has 14 amino acids. The V gene's germline CDR1 is KGHSY and CDR2 FQNENV. Here the CDR3 reads CASSLKSDNSGYTF. In DNA, the CDR3 is TGTGCCAGCAGCCTTAAATCGGACAATAGTGGCTACACCTTC. The complete variable domain, with remaining parts taken from reference TRBV16 and TRBJ1-2, reads GEEVAQTPKHLVRGEGQKAKLYCAPIKGHSYVFWYQQVLKNEFKFLISFQNENVFDETGMPKERFSAKCLPNSPCSLEIQATKLEDSAVYFCASSLKSDNSGYTFGSGTRLTVV.

The CDR3 bases are TGCGCCAGCAGCCTGAACGGACATGGCAGCAATCAGCCCCAGCATTTT. Translation: CASSLNGHGSNQPQHF. This chain connects TRBV4-1 to TRBJ1-5, with a weak D call TRBD1 (5 bases). With 4 bases removed from V and 1 base from J, the gap between germline ends came to 14 bases. This CDR3 has 16 amino acids. Germline V CDR1 and CDR2: MGHRA, YSYEKL.

This clone is a singleton in its sample. The chain links TRBV28 to TRBJ2-1; 12 positions agree with TRBD2. The trim removed 5 bases at V and 6 bases at J, leaving 11 bases unmatched. The germline V gene encodes CDR1 MDHEN and CDR2 SYDVKM. The CDR3 consists of 17 residues. The CDR3 DNA reads as TGTGCCAGCAGTCCCTCCCGACTAGCGGGAGTAAGCAATGAGCAGTTCTTC. This translates into CASSPSRLAGVSNEQFF.